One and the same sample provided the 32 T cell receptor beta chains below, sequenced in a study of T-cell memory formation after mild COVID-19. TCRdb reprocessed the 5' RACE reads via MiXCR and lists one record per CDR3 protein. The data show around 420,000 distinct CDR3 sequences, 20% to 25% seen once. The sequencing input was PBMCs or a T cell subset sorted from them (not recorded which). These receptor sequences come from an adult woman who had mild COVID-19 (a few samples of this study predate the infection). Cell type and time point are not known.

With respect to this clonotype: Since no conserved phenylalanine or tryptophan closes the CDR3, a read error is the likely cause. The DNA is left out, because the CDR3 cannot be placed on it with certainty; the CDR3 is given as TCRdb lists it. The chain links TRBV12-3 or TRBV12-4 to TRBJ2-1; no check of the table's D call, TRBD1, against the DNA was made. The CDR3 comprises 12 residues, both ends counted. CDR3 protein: CASSFGALTAPI.

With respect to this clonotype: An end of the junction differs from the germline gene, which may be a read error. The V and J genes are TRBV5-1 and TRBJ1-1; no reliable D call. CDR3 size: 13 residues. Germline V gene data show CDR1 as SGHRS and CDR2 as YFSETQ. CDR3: CASSLAGDVFDCF. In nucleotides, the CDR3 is TGCGCCAGCAGCTTGGCCGGAGACGTTTTCGACTGCTTT.

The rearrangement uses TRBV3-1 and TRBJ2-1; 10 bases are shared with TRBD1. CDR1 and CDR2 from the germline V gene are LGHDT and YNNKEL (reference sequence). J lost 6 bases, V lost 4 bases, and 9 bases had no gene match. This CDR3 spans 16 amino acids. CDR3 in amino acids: CASSPGQGGLLNEQFF. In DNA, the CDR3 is TGTGCCAGCAGCCCAGGACAGGGGGGGCTTCTCAATGAGCAGTTCTTC.

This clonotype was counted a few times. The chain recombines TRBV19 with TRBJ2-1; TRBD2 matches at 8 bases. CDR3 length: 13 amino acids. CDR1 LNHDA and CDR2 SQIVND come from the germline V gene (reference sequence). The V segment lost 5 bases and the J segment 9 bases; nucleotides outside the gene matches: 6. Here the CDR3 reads CASSRGGWSEQFF. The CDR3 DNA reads TGTGCCAGTAGTCGCGGGGGGTGGAGTGAGCAGTTCTTC.

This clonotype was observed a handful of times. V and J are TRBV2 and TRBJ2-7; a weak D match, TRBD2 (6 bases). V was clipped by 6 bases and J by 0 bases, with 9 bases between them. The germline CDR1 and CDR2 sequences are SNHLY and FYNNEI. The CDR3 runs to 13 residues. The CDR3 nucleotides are TGTGCCAGCAGATGGGACTTCTCCTACGAGCAGTACTTC. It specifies CASRWDFSYEQYF.

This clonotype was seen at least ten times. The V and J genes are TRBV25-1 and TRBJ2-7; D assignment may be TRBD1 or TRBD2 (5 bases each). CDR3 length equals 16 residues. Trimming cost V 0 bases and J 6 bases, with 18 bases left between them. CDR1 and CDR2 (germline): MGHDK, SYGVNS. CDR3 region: CASSEYTEGDLCEQYF. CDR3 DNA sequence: TGTGCCAGCAGTGAATATACAGAAGGGGACCTCTGCGAGCAGTACTTC.

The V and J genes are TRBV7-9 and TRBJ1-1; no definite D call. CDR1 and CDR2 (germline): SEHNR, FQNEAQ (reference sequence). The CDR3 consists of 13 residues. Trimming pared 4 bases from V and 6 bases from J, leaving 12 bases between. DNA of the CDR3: TGTGCCAGCAGCTATAATCCCGGCGCTGAAGCTTTCTTT. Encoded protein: CASSYNPGAEAFF.

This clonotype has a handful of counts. CDR3 nucleotides: TGTGCCAGCAGCTTTGGTACCCACAATGAGCAGTTCTTC. It translates to CASSFGTHNEQFF. The V and J genes are TRBV5-5 and TRBJ2-1; D gene uncertain. Deletions cut 2 bases from V and 5 bases from J, with 8 bases between. This CDR3 is built from 13 residues. Germline V gives CDR1 SGHKS, CDR2 YYEKEE (reference sequence).

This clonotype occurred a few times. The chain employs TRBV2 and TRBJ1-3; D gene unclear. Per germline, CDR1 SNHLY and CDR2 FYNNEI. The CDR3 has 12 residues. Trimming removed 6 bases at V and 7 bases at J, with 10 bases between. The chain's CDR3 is CASSSVQNTIYF. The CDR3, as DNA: TGTGCCAGCAGCTCGGTCCAGAACACCATATATTTT.

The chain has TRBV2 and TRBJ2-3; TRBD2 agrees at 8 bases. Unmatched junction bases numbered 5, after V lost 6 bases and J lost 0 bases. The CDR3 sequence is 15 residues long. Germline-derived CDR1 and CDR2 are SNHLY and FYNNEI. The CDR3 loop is CASRLGGGSTDTQYF. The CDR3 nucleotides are TGTGCCAGCAGACTCGGCGGGGGGAGCACAGATACGCAGTATTTT. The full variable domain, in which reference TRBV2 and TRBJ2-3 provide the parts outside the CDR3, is EPEVTQTPSHQVTQMGQEVILRCVPISNHLYFYWYRQILGQKVEFLVSFYNNEISEKSEIFDDQFSVERPDGSNFTLKIRSTKLEDSAMYFCASRLGGGSTDTQYFGPGTRLTVL.

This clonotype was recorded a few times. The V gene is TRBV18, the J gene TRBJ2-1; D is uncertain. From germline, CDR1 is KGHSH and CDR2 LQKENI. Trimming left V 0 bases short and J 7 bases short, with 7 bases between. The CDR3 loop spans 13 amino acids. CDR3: CASSPPQVNEQFF. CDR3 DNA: TGTGCCAGCTCACCACCGCAGGTTAATGAGCAGTTCTTC.

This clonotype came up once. The CDR3 protein is CASSLPARPSPLHF. The CDR3 DNA reads as TGTGCCAGCAGCTTGCCCGCTAGGCCTTCACCCCTCCACTTT. The chain couples TRBV5-6 to TRBJ1-6, with D unresolved. Trimming took off 1 base at V and 9 bases at J, with 11 bases between the two ends. This CDR3 region has 14 residues. Germline V gene sequence: CDR1 SGHDT, CDR2 YYEEEE.

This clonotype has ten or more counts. CDR3 residues: CASSLGTGGNEQFF. DNA for the CDR3: TGTGCCAGCAGCTTGGGGACAGGGGGCAATGAGCAGTTCTTC. The rearrangement links TRBV5-5 to TRBJ2-1; TRBD1 matches 10 bases. Germline CDR1 reads SGHKS; CDR2 reads YYEKEE (reference sequence). The CDR3 loop spans 14 amino acids. V was pared by 0 bases and J by 6 bases, with 0 bases of the junction left unmatched. Combining the CDR3 with reference TRBV5-5 and TRBJ2-1 gives the whole variable domain DAGVTQSPTHLIKTRGQQVTLRCSPISGHKSVSWYQQVLGQGPQFIFQYYEKEERGRGNFPDRFSARQFPNYSSELNVNALLLGDSALYLCASSLGTGGNEQFFGPGTRLTVL.

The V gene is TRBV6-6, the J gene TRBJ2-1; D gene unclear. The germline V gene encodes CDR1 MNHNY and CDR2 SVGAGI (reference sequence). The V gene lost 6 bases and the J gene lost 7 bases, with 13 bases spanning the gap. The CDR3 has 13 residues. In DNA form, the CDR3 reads TGTGCCAGCAGACACAATGCCGTGAATGAGCAGTTCTTC. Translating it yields CASRHNAVNEQFF.

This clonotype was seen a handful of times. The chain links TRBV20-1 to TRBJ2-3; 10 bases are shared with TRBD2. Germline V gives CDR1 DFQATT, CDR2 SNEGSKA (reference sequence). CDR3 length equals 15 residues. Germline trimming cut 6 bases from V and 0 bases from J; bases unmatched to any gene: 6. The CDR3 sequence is CSAVAGGLSTDTQYF. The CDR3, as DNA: TGCAGTGCGGTAGCGGGGGGCCTTAGCACAGATACGCAGTATTTT.

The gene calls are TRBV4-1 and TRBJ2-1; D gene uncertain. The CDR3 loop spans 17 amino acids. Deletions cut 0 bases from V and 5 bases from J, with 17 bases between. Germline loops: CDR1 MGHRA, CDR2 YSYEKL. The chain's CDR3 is CASSQEPRLGRDNEQFF. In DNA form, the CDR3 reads TGCGCCAGCAGCCAAGAGCCAAGACTTGGACGAGACAATGAGCAGTTCTTC.

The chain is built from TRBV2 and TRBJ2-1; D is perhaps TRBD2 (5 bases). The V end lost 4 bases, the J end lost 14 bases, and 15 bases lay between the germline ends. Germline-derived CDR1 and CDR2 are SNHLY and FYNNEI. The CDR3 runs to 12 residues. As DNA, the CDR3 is TGTGCCAGCAGTGGAGGGCCAGTAGTAGAGTTCTTC. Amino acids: CASSGGPVVEFF.

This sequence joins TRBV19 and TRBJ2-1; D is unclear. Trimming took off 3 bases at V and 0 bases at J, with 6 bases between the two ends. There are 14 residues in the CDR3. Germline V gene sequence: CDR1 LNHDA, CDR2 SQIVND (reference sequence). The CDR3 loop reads CASSMAVSYNEQFF. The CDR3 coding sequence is TGTGCCAGTAGTATGGCTGTCTCCTACAATGAGCAGTTCTTC.

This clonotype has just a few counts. The CDR3 is CASKEGQGVFYEQYF. CDR3 DNA: TGTGCCAGCAAGGAGGGACAGGGGGTATTCTACGAGCAGTACTTC. The J gene is TRBJ2-7, the V gene TRBV6-1, with TRBD1 matching over 11 bases. J gave up 3 bases and V 7 bases, and 8 bases lay outside the gene matches. The CDR3 length is 15 residues. Germline V gene sequence: CDR1 MNHNS, CDR2 SASEGT.

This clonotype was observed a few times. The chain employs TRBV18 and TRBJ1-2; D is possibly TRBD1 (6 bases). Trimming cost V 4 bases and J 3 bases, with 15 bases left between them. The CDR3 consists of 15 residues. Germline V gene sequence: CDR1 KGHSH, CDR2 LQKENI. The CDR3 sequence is CASSHYRDVDYGYTF. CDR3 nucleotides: TGTGCCAGCTCACACTACAGGGATGTGGACTATGGCTACACCTTC.

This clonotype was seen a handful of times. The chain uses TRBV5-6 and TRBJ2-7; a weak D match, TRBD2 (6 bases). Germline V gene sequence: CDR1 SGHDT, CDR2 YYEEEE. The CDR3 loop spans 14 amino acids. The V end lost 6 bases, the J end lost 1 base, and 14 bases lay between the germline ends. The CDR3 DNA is TGTGCCAGCAACCGCGGGGCGATGTCCTACGAGCAGTACTTC. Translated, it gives CASNRGAMSYEQYF.

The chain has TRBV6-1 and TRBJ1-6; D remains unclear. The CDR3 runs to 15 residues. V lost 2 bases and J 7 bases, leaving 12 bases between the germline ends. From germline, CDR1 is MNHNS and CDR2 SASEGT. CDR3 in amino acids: CASSESPTLNSPLHF. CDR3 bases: TGTGCCAGCAGTGAATCTCCCACCTTGAATTCACCCCTCCACTTT.

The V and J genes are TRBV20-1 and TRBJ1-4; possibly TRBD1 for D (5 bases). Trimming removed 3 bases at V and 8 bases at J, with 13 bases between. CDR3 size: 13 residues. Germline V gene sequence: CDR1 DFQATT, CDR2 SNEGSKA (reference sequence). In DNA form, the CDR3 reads TGCAGTGCTAGCTTCAGGGAGGGGGAAAAACTGTTTTTT. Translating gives CSASFREGEKLFF.

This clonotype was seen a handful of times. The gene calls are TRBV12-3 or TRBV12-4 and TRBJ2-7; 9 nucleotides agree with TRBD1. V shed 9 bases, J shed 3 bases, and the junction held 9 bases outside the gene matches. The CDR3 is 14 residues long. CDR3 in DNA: TGTGCCAGTGGAACCGGGACAGGGCTCTACGAGCAGTACTTC. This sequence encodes CASGTGTGLYEQYF.

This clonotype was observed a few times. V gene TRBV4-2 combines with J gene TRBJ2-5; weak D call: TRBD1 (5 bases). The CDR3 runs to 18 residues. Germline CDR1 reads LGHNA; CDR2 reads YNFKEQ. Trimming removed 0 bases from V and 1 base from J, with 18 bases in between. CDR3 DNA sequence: TGTGCCAGCAGCCAAGAGTCAGTTCAGGGAAACCCCCAAGAGACCCAGTACTTC. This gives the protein CASSQESVQGNPQETQYF.

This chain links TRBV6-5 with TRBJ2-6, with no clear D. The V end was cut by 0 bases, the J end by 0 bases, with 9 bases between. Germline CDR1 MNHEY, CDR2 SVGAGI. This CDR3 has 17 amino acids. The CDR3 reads CASSYSKRSSGANVLTF. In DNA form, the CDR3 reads TGTGCCAGCAGTTACTCGAAAAGGAGCTCTGGGGCCAACGTCCTGACTTTC.

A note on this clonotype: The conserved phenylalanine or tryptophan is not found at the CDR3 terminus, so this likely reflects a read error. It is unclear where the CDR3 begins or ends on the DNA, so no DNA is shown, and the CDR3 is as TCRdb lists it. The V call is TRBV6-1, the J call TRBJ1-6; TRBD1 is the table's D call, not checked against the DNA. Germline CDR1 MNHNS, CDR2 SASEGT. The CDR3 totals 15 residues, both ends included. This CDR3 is CASSEMGQGSGIPSV.

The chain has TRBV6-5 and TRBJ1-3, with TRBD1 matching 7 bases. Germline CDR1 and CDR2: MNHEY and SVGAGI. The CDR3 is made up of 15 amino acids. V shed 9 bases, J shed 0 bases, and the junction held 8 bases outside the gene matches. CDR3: CASSDRASSGNTIYF. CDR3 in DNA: TGTGCCAGTTCAGACAGGGCGAGCTCTGGAAACACCATATATTTT.

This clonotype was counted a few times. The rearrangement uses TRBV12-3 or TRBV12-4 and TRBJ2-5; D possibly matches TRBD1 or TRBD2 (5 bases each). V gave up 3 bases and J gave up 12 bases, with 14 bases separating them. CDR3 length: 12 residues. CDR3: CASSLGVGEKYF. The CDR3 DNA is TGTGCCAGCAGTTTGGGGGTCGGGGAGAAGTACTTC.

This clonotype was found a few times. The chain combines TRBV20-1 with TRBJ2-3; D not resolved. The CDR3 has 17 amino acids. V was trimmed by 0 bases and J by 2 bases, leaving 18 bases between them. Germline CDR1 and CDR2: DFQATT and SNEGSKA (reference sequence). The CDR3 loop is CSARDVLYRTHTDTQYF. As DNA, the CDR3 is TGCAGTGCTAGAGACGTGCTTTATCGGACCCACACAGATACGCAGTATTTT.

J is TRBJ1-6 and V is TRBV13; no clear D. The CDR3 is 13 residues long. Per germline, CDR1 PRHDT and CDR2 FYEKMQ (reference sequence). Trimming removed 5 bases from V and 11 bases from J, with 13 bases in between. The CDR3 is CASSPREDPPLHF. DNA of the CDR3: TGTGCCAGCAGCCCCCGCGAGGATCCACCCCTCCACTTT.

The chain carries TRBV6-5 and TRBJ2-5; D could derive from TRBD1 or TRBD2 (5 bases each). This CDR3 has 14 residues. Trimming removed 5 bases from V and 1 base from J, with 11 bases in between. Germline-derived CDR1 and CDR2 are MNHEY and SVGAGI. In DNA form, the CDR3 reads TGTGCCAGCAGTCGATGGGACGGCCAAGAGACCCAGTACTTC. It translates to CASSRWDGQETQYF.